The entry below gives a single T cell receptor (beta chain) sequence along with its context. Its antigen is as yet unknown. This sequence may be a read error, since a much larger clone differs from it by one base. A J-beta primer mix and a sample-barcoded 5' primer were used in a second PCR of about 7 to 12 cycles. Tagging of each cDNA molecule was performed by a template-switch adaptor with 12 random nucleotides. TCRdb analysed the 5' RACE reads with MiXCR anew, one entry per CDR3 protein. The sample holds hundreds of thousands of distinct CDR3 sequences, roughly 32% seen once. The J segment lost 3 bases and the V segment lost 3 bases, leaving 20 bases of the junction unmatched. This CDR3 comprises 21 residues. Germline-derived CDR1 and CDR2 are SGDLS and YYNGEE. Russia was home to the donors, healthy Caucasian individuals aged about 6 to 90. The data belong to a study of blood T cells in healthy people across ages. The study, taken as a whole, reports: Nothing was known about donor CMV status, and this possibly confounded expanded clonotype changes.

The chain combines TRBV9 with TRBJ2-3, with 12 bases lining up with TRBD2. The clonotype comes from a woman of 80 years or more in good health. The sequencing sample was made of blood. The chain's CDR3 is CASSAMTARLAGVEATDTQYF. CDR3 coding DNA: TGTGCCAGCAGCGCGATGACCGCTAGACTAGCGGGGGTTGAAGCAACAGATACGCAGTATTTT. Filled out from reference TRBV9 and TRBJ2-3, the complete variable domain reads DSGVTQTPKHLITATGQRVTLRCSPRSGDLSVYWYQQSLDQGLQFLIQYYNGEERAKGNILERFSAQQFPDLHSELNLSSLELGDSALYFCASSAMTARLAGVEATDTQYFGPGTRLTVL.